Listed here are 3 T cell receptor beta chains from one sample, sequenced in a study of OX40 agonist ivuxolimab in advanced cancers. Produced via immunoSEQ multiplex PCR; TCRdb's table is partial and in-frame only. Among about 60,000 clones, around nine tenths were seen once, and the ten largest hold about 1%. Sequenced material: CD4+ or CD8+ T cells sorted from blood, taken in a trial of the OX40 agonist ivuxolimab. All receptors derive from an adult with an advanced solid tumor such as melanoma, head and neck, liver or kidney cancer.

The CDR3 DNA sequence: TGTGCCTGGAGTGTATCGGGACGGAAGCAAGAGACCCAGTACTTC. This encodes CAWSVSGRKQETQYF. This chain connects TRBV30 to TRBJ2-5, with D perhaps being TRBD1 or TRBD2 (5 bases each). The V end was cut by 0 bases, the J end by 2 bases, with 13 bases between. The CDR3 covers 15 residues. Germline values: CDR1 GTSNPN, CDR2 SVGIG (reference sequence).

The rearrangement joins TRBV29-1 to TRBJ2-4; 7 nucleotides agree with TRBD2. The CDR3 is 17 amino acids. V lost 6 bases and J lost 6; bases outside the gene matches: 20. Looked up from germline, CDR1 is SQVTM and CDR2 is ANQGSEA. Written as DNA, the CDR3 is TGCAGCGTCGTGGGAATCCGAGGGCGGGAGAAGGGAAACATTCAGTACTTC. It codes for CSVVGIRGREKGNIQYF.

The V call is TRBV11-2, the J call TRBJ1-2; perhaps TRBD1 as D (6 bases). CDR1 and CDR2 (germline): SGHAT, FQNNGV. V was pared by 5 bases and J by 4 bases, with 14 bases between. The CDR3 spans 14 residues. CDR3 nucleotide sequence: TGTGCCAGCAGCCCCGACAGGCGGGGCTATGGCTACACCTTC. Protein: CASSPDRRGYGYTF.